This TCR beta chain emerged from a study of cytomegalovirus exposure and HLA in healthy donors (dated by TCRdb to 2015 to 2018). Regarding the complete study: According to an earlier analysis of 450 to 650 of the donors, about 179 million T cells yielded 95 million to 140 million unique TCR beta sequences and about 300 Gb of sequence data. An early release that covered about 600 HLA-typed donors contained around 300 gigabases of sequencing data and 75 million to 100 million unique TCR sequences. The genetic ancestry cluster associated with self-reported Caucasian donors included 81% of the 398 genotyped donors. The aim of the study was to test whether cataloging public T cell receptors could identify signatures of past pathogen exposure. The study profiled the T cell repertoires of around 700 subjects by immunosequencing and related them to cytomegalovirus serostatus. A separate validation cohort of 100 to 150 different subjects was used in addition to the roughly 670-subject first cohort. High-throughput TCR immunosequencing, statistical association of individual TCRs with disease status, and machine learning were combined to predict cytomegalovirus infection status. A later analysis re-examined previously published TCR beta repertoires from roughly 650 donors and added high-resolution HLA genotyping to investigate patterns of TCR occurrence. The later analysis used no new phenotypic data to find candidate immune exposures, relying instead on TCR beta sequences and their occurrence across donors. To decide whether each TCR beta V gene segment behaved as functional or pseudogenic, an earlier analysis of several hundred of the donors relied on high-throughput TCR beta sequencing. Donor age, sex, ethnicity and CMV serostatus were compiled alongside the repertoire data. A later genetic analysis used genome-wide SNP genotypes for about 65% of the roughly 700 donors, treating that subset as a discovery cohort. All discovery cohort repertoires had been generated on a single sequencing platform. HLA typing covered class I and class II loci at four-digit resolution. Typing coverage varied by locus: roughly 629-630 donors for A, B, C, DRB1 and DQB1; roughly 510 for DQA1; over 600 for DPA1; around 450 for DPB1. Because of strong linkage in the cohort, roughly five DR-DQ haplotypes were treated as single units for association and clustering. Across around 400 genotyped donors of the cohort, an average of approximately 240,000 unique TCR beta nucleotide sequences per donor were sequenced, and roughly 18% of those sequences were non-productive.

Libraries were constructed by the immunoSEQ multiplex PCR assay. A mixture of 60 forward primers for TCR Vbeta segments and 13 reverse primers for TCR Jbeta segments was used in the multiplex PCR. The CDR3 region of rearranged TCR beta genes was amplified from genomic DNA by a multiplex PCR assay. The amplified TCR beta libraries were sequenced on the Illumina HiSeq System as 87-base-pair reads. The original methods were these. A later analysis tallied roughly 80 million unique TCR beta chains across the approximately 670 repertoires, and approximately 9.9 million of those chains were shared by two or more donors. A nearest-neighbor algorithm error-corrected the raw reads and collapsed the reads into unique sequences, merging closely related sequences to remove PCR and sequencing errors. To assign V, D and J gene segments, CDR3 sequences were aligned to IMGT reference sequences. Each retained sequence needed at least a six-nucleotide match to both a V gene segment and a J gene segment. Rearrangements were called productive when the CDR3 lacked stop codons and stayed in frame with V and J; all others were non-productive. CDR3 was defined according to IMGT convention as the region running from the second conserved V-encoded cysteine to the conserved J-encoded phenylalanine. The earlier analysis of 550 to 650 of the donors excluded any sequence lacking an unambiguous match to a single V gene segment. An earlier analysis of 587 of the donors classified V segments as functional when productive rearrangements were above 56.7% and as segregating when the standard deviation between donors was above 5%. A statistical classification framework was developed to diagnose cytomegalovirus status using the catalog of TCR beta chain sequences. In a later analysis, V and J genes were assigned by comparing TCR nucleotide sequences against IMGT/GENE-DB human TR gene sequences. The TCRdist pipeline was used in a later analysis to assign CDR3 sequences and most-parsimonious VDJ recombination scenarios. In a later analysis, each TCR beta chain was defined by its CDR3 amino acid sequence together with its V-gene family, and reads without a unique V-gene family were excluded. To address suspected cross-contamination and a sequencing artifact, a later analysis removed 592 highly shared, low-generation-probability nucleotide sequences. A later analysis calculated a clonal expansion index for each public chain from normalized within-repertoire ranks of inferred template counts. In a later analysis, generation probabilities were computed using a VDJ recombination model fitted to out-of-frame rearrangements, and the results were checked against IGoR. In a later analysis, TCR-TCR, TCR-HLA and TCR-CMV co-occurrence was scored with hypergeometric tests, and a repertoire-size bias correction was applied to TCR pairs. To estimate false discovery rates, a later analysis permuted the HLA or CMV assignments 20 times. In a later analysis, co-occurring TCRs were grouped with DBSCAN, and TCRdist sequence similarity was added when clustering was performed within HLA-allele-positive subsets. Co-occurrence clustering excluded repertoires with fewer than 30,000 or more than 120,000 public chains, plus five with anomalous nucleotide sharing. This is the immuneACCESS table as TCRdb keeps it, with only in-frame sequences that have V and J called. A part of the clones is gone; compared with another copy, unresolved V genes explain less than half, and the rest is unexplained. V and J calls and clone size follow that table, whereas D and trimming were derived from the DNA. The sample table lists roughly 100,000 clones, under 85% of them with a count of one. The ten largest account for around 1.3% of the sample.

The paper's findings and limits, for the study overall: The authors suggested that the approach could potentially be extended to other disease states and immunological phenotypes. A later analysis found that HLA-associated TCR beta chains were more clonally expanded and had lower generation probabilities than equally common non-associated chains. CMV serostatus was the only immune exposure information available for the cohort. A later analysis found that TCR association rates varied across HLA loci, with DRB1 alleles showing the most associated TCRs and HLA-C alleles the fewest. A later genetic analysis reported fewer N-insertions in productive TCRs among donors in an Asian-associated ancestry cluster than the roughly 720-donor mean. A later analysis reported that several top co-occurrence clusters appeared linked to parvovirus B19, influenza, CMV and Epstein-Barr virus. Because some donors lacked HLA typing at each locus, the association tests relied only on the typed subset. A later analysis associated 15,000 or so TCR beta sequences with specific HLA alleles at a false discovery rate of 0.05. In an earlier analysis of 587 of the donors, most TCR beta V segments appeared in productive rearrangements about 87% or about 30% of the time, broadly matching IMGT annotations. The classifier was reported to diagnose cytomegalovirus status with high specificity and sensitivity in both the original cohort and the validation cohort. This cohort had only TCR beta chains sequenced, and the lack of alpha or paired-chain data limited which features could be detected. Most TCR sequences were observed very rarely across donors, whereas some public TCRs were present in many individuals. Presence/absence analyses assumed roughly uniform sequencing depth across donors, an assumption that may not hold. The sequencing pipeline was judged likely to have produced a cluster of highly shared sequence variants as a technical artifact. Linkage disequilibrium might explain the correlated functional status among segregating V segments, but an unknown experimental factor could not be excluded. A few of the identified cytomegalovirus-associated TCR beta chains were confirmed in vitro to be specific for cytomegalovirus antigens. A total of fewer than 200 TCR beta chains were listed by the study as associated with cytomegalovirus. A later analysis found that most CMV-associated TCR beta chains appeared HLA-restricted, with HLA associations seemingly driven largely by CMV exposure. Strong co-occurrence of HLA alleles, especially DR and DQ, made assigning TCR associations to individual alleles difficult. The earlier analysis of 450 to 700 of the donors excluded 15 to 20 rarely observed V segments, including chromosome 9 orphons, because counts were too low. Some IMGT-functional V segments, including TRBV6-2 and TRBV6-3, could not be distinguished by the 87-base-pair reads and were therefore excluded. V-gene and J-gene trimming of TCR beta chains was associated with a missense DCLRE1C variant in a later genetic analysis, and the association was replicated in an independent cohort. A further reported finding was that TCR beta sequences accurately predicted the HLA-A and HLA-B alleles for most subjects in the first cohort.

In total, approximately 610 healthy bone marrow donors made up the cohort. Cohort members were all nominally healthy when sampled, although unrecorded immune exposures were likely present. The donor tested CMV seronegative, placing the donor among the roughly 350 seronegative members of the cohort. Each donor provided a peripheral blood sample, and peripheral blood mononuclear cells were used for TCR beta sequencing. Genomic DNA extraction from the blood cell samples was performed with the Qiagen DNeasy Blood Extraction Kit. This clone occurred a few times. Its antigen target is currently unknown. Base quality data are lacking; no much larger clone is found one base away. Trimmed from V: 4 bases; trimmed from J: 6 bases; junction bases lacking a gene match: 3. The CDR3 runs 14 residues from the cysteine to the phenylalanine. CDR3 DNA only is kept here, 42 bases in frame from base 1. Taken from the germline V gene (reference sequence), the CDR1 and CDR2 loops are MNHNY and SVGAGI.

The clonotype originates from a middle-aged man in good health and CMV-seronegative. The chain is made from TRBV6-6 and TRBJ1-4, with 9 central nucleotides matching TRBD1. Sample: PBMCs. The CDR3 is CASSSTGGHEKLFF. In nucleotides, the sequence is TGTGCCAGCAGTTCGACAGGGGGACATGAAAAACTGTTTTTT.